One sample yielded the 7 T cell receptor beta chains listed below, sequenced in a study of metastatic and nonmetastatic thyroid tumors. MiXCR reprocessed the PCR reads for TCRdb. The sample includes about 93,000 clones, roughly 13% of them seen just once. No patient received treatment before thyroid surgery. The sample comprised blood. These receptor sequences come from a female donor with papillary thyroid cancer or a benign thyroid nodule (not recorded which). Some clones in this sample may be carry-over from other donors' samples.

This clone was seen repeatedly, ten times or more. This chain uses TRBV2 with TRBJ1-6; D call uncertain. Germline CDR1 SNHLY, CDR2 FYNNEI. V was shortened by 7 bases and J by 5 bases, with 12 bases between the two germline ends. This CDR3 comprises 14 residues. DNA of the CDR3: TGTGCCAGCACGGTATCAACGGATAATTCACCCCTCCACTTT. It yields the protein CASTVSTDNSPLHF.

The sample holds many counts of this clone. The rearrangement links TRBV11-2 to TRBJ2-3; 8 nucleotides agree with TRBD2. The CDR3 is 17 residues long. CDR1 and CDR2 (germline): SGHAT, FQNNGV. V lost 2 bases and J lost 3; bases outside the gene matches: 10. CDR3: CASSLRVMASGTDTQYF. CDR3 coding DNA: TGTGCCAGCAGCTTAAGGGTCATGGCTAGCGGGACAGATACGCAGTATTTT.

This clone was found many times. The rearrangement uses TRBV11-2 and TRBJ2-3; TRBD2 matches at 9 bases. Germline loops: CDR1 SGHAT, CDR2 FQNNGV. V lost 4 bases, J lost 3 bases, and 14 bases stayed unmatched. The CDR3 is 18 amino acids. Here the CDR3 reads CASSSLLRREGRTDTQYF. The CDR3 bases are TGTGCCAGCAGCTCCCTCCTGAGGCGGGAGGGACGTACAGATACGCAGTATTTT.

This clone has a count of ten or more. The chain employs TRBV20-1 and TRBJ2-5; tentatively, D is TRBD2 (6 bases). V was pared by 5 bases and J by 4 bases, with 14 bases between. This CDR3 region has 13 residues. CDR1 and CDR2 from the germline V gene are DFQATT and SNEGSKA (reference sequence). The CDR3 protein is CSAPPTRAETQYF. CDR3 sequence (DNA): TGCAGTGCTCCGCCGACTAGAGCAGAGACCCAGTACTTC.

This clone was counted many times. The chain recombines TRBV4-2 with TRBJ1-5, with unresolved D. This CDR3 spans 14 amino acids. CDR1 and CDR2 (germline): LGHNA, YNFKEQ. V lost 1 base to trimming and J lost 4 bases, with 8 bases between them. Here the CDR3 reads CASSQGTLNQPQHF. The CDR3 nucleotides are TGTGCCAGCAGCCAAGGGACCTTAAATCAGCCCCAGCATTTT.

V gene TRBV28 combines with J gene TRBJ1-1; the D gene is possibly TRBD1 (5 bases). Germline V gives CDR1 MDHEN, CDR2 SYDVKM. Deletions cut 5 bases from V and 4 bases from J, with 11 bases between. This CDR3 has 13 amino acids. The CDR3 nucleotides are TGTGCCAGCAGTCCCTCAGGGCTCACTGAAGCTTTCTTT. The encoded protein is CASSPSGLTEAFF.

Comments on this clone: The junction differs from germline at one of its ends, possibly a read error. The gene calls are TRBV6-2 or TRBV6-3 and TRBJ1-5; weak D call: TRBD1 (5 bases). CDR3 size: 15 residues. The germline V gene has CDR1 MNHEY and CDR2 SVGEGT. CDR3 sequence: CASSYAGVGNQPRHF. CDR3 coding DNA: TGTGCCAGCAGTTACGCGGGGGTGGGCAATCAGCCCCGGCATTTT.